This TCR beta chain was documented in a study of blood T cells in healthy people across ages. Per the germline V gene, CDR1 is SGHDT and CDR2 is YYEEEE. This CDR3 comprises 13 residues. To note about this clonotype: Its specificity is unknown.

The study's findings and limits: Fewer expanded clones and more diversity marked long-lived versus aged donors.

A second PCR of about 6 to 12 cycles used a sample-barcoded 5' primer and a J-beta primer mix. Each CDR3 protein gets one entry after TCRdb re-called the 5' RACE reads with MiXCR. The data show hundreds of thousands of distinct CDR3 sequences, 21% seen once. What was sequenced was blood. The chain recombines TRBV5-6 with TRBJ2-5, with D unclear. The DNA end lines up better with TRBJ2-1; the J call may be wrong. The TCR sequence derives from a man in his 70s in good health. As DNA, the CDR3 is TGTGCCAGCAGCCCTACGCGGTACAATGAGCAGTTCTTC. Translated, it gives CASSPTRYNEQFF.